Listed below are T cell receptor beta chains from one sample, sequenced in a study of blood T cell repertoires in COVID-19. Some clones are missing from TCRdb's copy, which holds only in-frame ones; the method was immunoSEQ multiplex PCR. The sample lists 350,000 to 450,000 clones, approximately 81% occurring once. The material sequenced was peripheral blood. The receptors were gathered from a woman aged 18 to 35 with acute or convalescent COVID-19. CDR3s include the opening cysteine and the closing phenylalanine or tryptophan. The order of the fields is J gene, clone size, V gene, D gene, CDR3 DNA, CDR3 protein. A D gene is named only where the DNA matches it firmly. Expanded clones are given a class, and other clones once, few, many or no size at all.

>TRBJ2-7|-|TRBV6-1|-
TGTGCCAGCAGTGATATAGGGGGTATCTACGAGCAGTACTTC
CASSDIGGIYEQYF
>TRBJ1-2|-|TRBV7-3|-
TGTGCCAGCAGTGACGGAGCGCCCTATGGCTACACCTTC
CASSDGAPYGYTF
>TRBJ2-3|-|TRBV5-5|TRBD2
TGTGCCAGCAGCTTCCGGACTAGCGGGGGGAGCACAGATACGCAGTATTTT
CASSFRTSGGSTDTQYF
>TRBJ2-1|-|TRBV19|TRBD1
TGTGCCAGTAGTACCTCCGGGACAGGGTCAACCCTATACAATGAGCAGTTCTTC
CASSTSGTGSTLYNEQFF
>TRBJ2-3|-|TRBV7-3|TRBD2
TGTGCCAGCAGCTTCGGGACTAGCCGGGATACGCAGTATTTT
CASSFGTSRDTQYF
>TRBJ1-2|few|TRBV5-4|TRBD1
TGTGCCAGCAGAACGACAGGGGATCGGCTAAACTATGGCTACACCTTC
CASRTTGDRLNYGYTF
>TRBJ2-1|-|TRBV9|-
TGTGCCAGCAGCCGAGGCAATGAGCAGTTCTTC
CASSRGNEQFF
>TRBJ2-5|few|TRBV7-2|-
TGTGCCAGCAGCTTAGCATCCCGGGGGGCCAGGGAGACCCAGTACTTC
CASSLASRGARETQYF
>TRBJ1-6|-|TRBV5-4|-
TGTGCCAGCAGCGTTGGGGGGGGGACTTATAATTCACCCCTCCACTTT
CASSVGGGTYNSPLHF
>TRBJ1-2|-|TRBV6-5|-
TGTGCCAGCAGTTACGATGGCACACTATCGGATGGCTACACCTTC
CASSYDGTLSDGYTF
>TRBJ1-1|-|TRBV27|TRBD1
TGTGCCAGCAGCCCCTTCAGACAGGGAAACACTGAAGCTTTCTTT
CASSPFRQGNTEAFF
>TRBJ2-7|-|TRBV24-1|TRBD1
TGTGCCACCAGTGTAACAGGGGGGAATCACTACGAGCAGTACTTC
CATSVTGGNHYEQYF
>TRBJ2-2|-|TRBV20-1|TRBD2
TGCAGTGCTAGTAGACTAGCGGGGGGCTCGTTGGGCGGGGAGCTGTTTTTT
CSASRLAGGSLGGELFF
>TRBJ1-1|-|TRBV21-1|-
TGTGCCAGGAGGGCGAACACTGAAGCTTTCTTT
CARRANTEAFF
>TRBJ1-5|-|TRBV27|TRBD1
TGTGCCAGCAGTTTATCGGGGGGGACAGGGATCAATCAGCCCCAGCATTTT
CASSLSGGTGINQPQHF
>TRBJ2-1|-|TRBV3-1/TRBV3-2|-
TGTGCCAGCAGCCACGATCCGGGGGGCGCTTACAATGAGCAGTTCTTC
CASSHDPGGAYNEQFF
>TRBJ1-2|-|TRBV11-2|-
TGTGCCAGCGGAGTAGTCGGCTATGGCTACACCTTC
CASGVVGYGYTF
>TRBJ2-6|-|TRBV5-6|-
TGTGCCAGCAGCTTGGCCACCTTTGCGGGGGCCAACGTCCTGACTTTC
CASSLATFAGANVLTF
>TRBJ1-1|-|TRBV19|TRBD1
TGTGCCAGTTCCCCCGAGGGGGCGGGTGAGGCTTTCTTT
CASSPEGAGEAFF
>TRBJ2-7|-|TRBV28|-
TGTGCCAGCAGTTTATTAGCCAGGGTGAGAGGCGACGAGCAGTACTTC
CASSLLARVRGDEQYF
>TRBJ2-2|-|TRBV3-1/TRBV3-2|-
TGTGCCAGCAGCTCGAGATCCCCCGCAGGGGAGCTGTTTTTT
CASSSRSPAGELFF
>TRBJ1-5|-|TRBV11-2|-
TGTGCCAGCAGCCTGGACAGTCCCGGTCAGCCCCAGCATTTT
CASSLDSPGQPQHF
>TRBJ2-7|-|TRBV5-6|TRBD1
TGTGCCAGCAGCCTGCCTACAGGGGCTTTGACCTACGAGCAGTACTTC
CASSLPTGALTYEQYF
>TRBJ2-3|few|TRBV5-1|-
TGCGCCAGTTATGCCGGGTTACAGGGTTTAACAGATACGCAGTATTTT
CASYAGLQGLTDTQYF
>TRBJ2-1|-|TRBV9|TRBD2
TGTGCCAGCAGCCCCAGACTAGCGGGAGAATACAATGAGCAGTTCTTC
CASSPRLAGEYNEQFF
>TRBJ1-1|-|TRBV27|TRBD1
TGTGCCAGCAGTACCCGACAGGGATCGGCTTTCTTT
CASSTRQGSAFF
>TRBJ1-2|few|TRBV30|-
TGTGCCTGGAGTTCGGGGGGAGGGAATGGCTACACCTTC
CAWSSGGGNGYTF
>TRBJ2-2|-|TRBV11-2|-
TGTGCCAGCAGCCTAACTAGCAACACCGGGGAGCTGTTTTTT
CASSLTSNTGELFF
>TRBJ2-2|-|TRBV9|TRBD2
TGTGCCAGCAGTGCCTCGGGACTAGCAGTGGCCGGGGAGCTGTTTTTT
CASSASGLAVAGELFF
>TRBJ2-7|-|TRBV5-1|-
TGCGCCAGCAGCTTGGGGCGGCGCTACGAGCAGTACTTC
CASSLGRRYEQYF
>TRBJ2-6|-|TRBV27|TRBD1
TGTGCCAGCAGTCCAACCGGGACAGGGATTCCTGGGGCCAACGTCCTGACTTTC
CASSPTGTGIPGANVLTF
>TRBJ2-1|-|TRBV11-3|TRBD2
TGTGCCAGCGGGACCGGGACTAGGGGGAACAATGAGCAGTTCTTC
CASGTGTRGNNEQFF
>TRBJ1-3|-|TRBV9|TRBD1
TGTGCCAGCAGCCCCTGGGACAGGGTGAGGACTGGAAACACCATATATTTT
CASSPWDRVRTGNTIYF
>TRBJ1-5|-|TRBV2|-
TGTGCCAGCAGTGAATCTGCAGACAGTAGCAATCAGCCCCAGCATTTT
CASSESADSSNQPQHF
>TRBJ2-5|-|TRBV18|TRBD1
TGTGCCAGCTCGTCATCCGGGACAGAAGAGACCCAGTACTTC
CASSSSGTEETQYF
>TRBJ1-2|-|TRBV5-1|-
TGCGCCAGCAGCTTGACCCGGGGATATGGCTACACCTTC
CASSLTRGYGYTF
>TRBJ2-1|-|TRBV5-6|-
TGTGCCAGCAGCTTGTCTTTTGTAGCGGTCAATGAGCAGTTCTTC
CASSLSFVAVNEQFF
>TRBJ2-7|-|TRBV3-1/TRBV3-2|-
TGTGCCAGCAGCCATGATATCAGCTACGAGCAGTACTTC
CASSHDISYEQYF
>TRBJ1-2|-|TRBV2|-
TGTGCCAGCAGTGTTGAGCAGGAGTCTTCGGGAGGCTACACCTTC
CASSVEQESSGGYTF
>TRBJ2-7|few|TRBV11-2|-
TGTGCCAGCAGCCCGTCGACAGGCTCCTACGAGCAGTACTTC
CASSPSTGSYEQYF
>TRBJ1-1|-|TRBV14|-
TGTGCCAGCAGCCAAGTACGGCCTAGGGGGGGCACTGAAGCTTTCTTT
CASSQVRPRGGTEAFF
>TRBJ1-2|-|TRBV30|-
TGTGCCTGGAGTGATTGGACAGTTTCAGTTGGCTACACCTTC
CAWSDWTVSVGYTF
>TRBJ2-1|-|TRBV5-1|TRBD1
TGCGCCAGCAGCCCGGACAGGGAAGACTACAATGAGCAGTTCTTC
CASSPDREDYNEQFF
>TRBJ1-2|-|TRBV9|TRBD1
TGTGCCAGCAGCGTAGAGACAGGGGGCTTTGGCTACACCTTC
CASSVETGGFGYTF
>TRBJ2-5|-|TRBV10-2|-
TGCGCCAGCGCCTGGAGCGTGGAGACCCAGTACTTC
CASAWSVETQYF
>TRBJ2-3|-|TRBV18|TRBD2
TGTGCCAGCTCACCTGATGAGCGGGAGGGCCCCCTCGGTCCAGATACGCAGTATTTT
CASSPDEREGPLGPDTQYF
>TRBJ2-3|-|TRBV27|-
TGTGCCAGCAGTTCCTACGCAAAGGGGGTCCGGGATACGCAGTATTTT
CASSSYAKGVRDTQYF
>TRBJ1-3|once|TRBV7-9|-
TGTGCCAGCAGTCTCCAAGCCGGAAACACCATATATTTT
CASSLQAGNTIYF
>TRBJ2-2|-|TRBV7-6|TRBD1
TGTGCCAGCAGCCCGGGGACAGGGGACACCGGGGAGCTGTTTTTT
CASSPGTGDTGELFF
>TRBJ2-4|-|TRBV11-2|TRBD1
TGTGCCAGCAGCTTCTTGAACAGGGGTGACATTCAGTACTTC
CASSFLNRGDIQYF
>TRBJ2-1|-|TRBV5-3|-
TGTGCCAGAAGCTCCCCCCGTAATGAGCAGTTCTTC
CARSSPRNEQFF
>TRBJ2-7|-|TRBV6-6|TRBD1
TGTGCCAGCAGTTACGTAATAGGGACAGATCCCTACGAGCAGTACTTC
CASSYVIGTDPYEQYF
>TRBJ2-2|-|TRBV7-9|-
TGTGCCAGCAGCTTAGTTGCGACTATTCGGGCGGCCGGGGAGCTGTTTTTT
CASSLVATIRAAGELFF
>TRBJ1-6|-|TRBV27|-
TGTGCCAGCAGCCCCAAAGGGGGGGACCTAGGTTCACCCCTCCACTTT
CASSPKGGDLGSPLHF
>TRBJ2-1|-|TRBV5-1|-
TGCGCCAGCAGCTTGGGTACGGGGGTCTCCTACAATGAGCAGTTCTTC
CASSLGTGVSYNEQFF
>TRBJ1-1|-|TRBV6-5|TRBD1
TGTGCCAGCAGGGGACAGTGGGGGACTGAAGCTTTCTTT
CASRGQWGTEAFF